Sequencing of this T cell receptor (beta chain) was carried out in a study of T-cell reconstitution after alpha-beta-depleted transplantation in children (dated by TCRdb to 2015 to 2016). In the study overall: T-cell immune reconstitution after TCRalphabeta/CD19-depleted allogeneic hematopoietic cell transplantation in children was quantitatively tracked in the study by means of TCR repertoire profiling.

A note on this clonotype: Its antigen specificity is not known. No base quality information exists; no much larger clone differs at one position.

The method behind the library was PCR. The sequencer was an Illumina HiSeq 2500. Molecular barcoding was employed in the preparation of TCR libraries, with unique molecular identifiers being used to normalize TCRbeta repertoire quantification. The raw public reads went through TCRdb reprocessing: fastp at Q25, MiXCR clone calling, in-frame beta chains kept. Each entry merges the rows of one CDR3 protein and shows their most common DNA and genes. In all, the sample holds hundreds of thousands of distinct CDR3 sequences, and around a third of those were seen once. Roughly 2.5% of the sample comes from the top ten. V is reduced by 0 bases and J by 7 bases, leaving a spacing of 12 bases between them. CDR1 and CDR2 were assigned from the germline V gene as SQVTM and ANQGSEA. Spanning cysteine to phenylalanine, the CDR3 consists of 13 amino acids. Only the CDR3 region is kept as DNA, spanning 39 bases read in frame from base 1.

The chain was built from TRBV29-1 and TRBJ2-5; matching of 6 bases hints at TRBD2 as the D gene. This material consisted of PBMCs from the stem cell graft donor, taken from the stem cell graft. The clonotype originates from a human donor who donated a stem cell graft to a child with aplastic anemia. The nucleotides are TGCAGCGTTGAAGACGGGAGACGTGGGACCCAGTACTTC. It is translated as CSVEDGRRGTQYF.